These 6 T cell receptor beta chains were all obtained from the same sample, sequenced in a study of Tregs in tolerant kidney transplant recipients. The data were produced by immunoSEQ multiplex PCR, yet TCRdb's version contains in-frame clones alone and is incomplete. The sample shows about 83,000 clones, nearly 98% of them seen only once. This material consisted of CD4+ T cells from blood, taken before the transplant. These TCRs come from a human donor who received a combined kidney and bone marrow transplant.

A single count supports this clone. The gene calls are TRBV2 and TRBJ2-1; a weak D match, TRBD2 (5 bases). V was trimmed by 6 bases and J by 5 bases, leaving 23 bases between them. The CDR3 totals 17 residues. Germline CDR1 is SNHLY and CDR2 is FYNNEI. This chain's CDR3 is CASRTGLNGGRNNEQFF. CDR3 nucleotides: TGTGCCAGCAGGACGGGCCTGAATGGTGGGAGAAACAATGAGCAGTTCTTC.

The V and J genes are TRBV5-4 and TRBJ2-3; the match to TRBD2 covers 13 bases. The CDR3 has 14 amino acids. V was clipped by 4 bases and J by 6 bases; unmatched bases: 2. Looked up from germline, CDR1 is SGHNT and CDR2 is YYREEE (reference sequence). The CDR3 region has the DNA TGTGCCAGCAGCCGACTAGCGGGAGGCGATACGCAGTATTTT. Translating it yields CASSRLAGGDTQYF.

The rearrangement links TRBV5-4 to TRBJ2-1; a weak D match, TRBD2 (5 bases). CDR1 SGHNT and CDR2 YYREEE come from the germline V gene (reference sequence). The V gene lost 4 bases and the J gene lost 5 bases, with 10 bases spanning the gap. The CDR3 spans 13 residues. CDR3 sequence reads: CASSPTRNNEQFF. The CDR3 coding sequence is TGTGCCAGCAGCCCAACTAGAAACAATGAGCAGTTCTTC. The complete variable domain, with remaining parts taken from reference TRBV5-4 and TRBJ2-1, reads ETGVTQSPTHLIKTRGQQVTLRCSSQSGHNTVSWYQQALGQGPQFIFQYYREEENGRGNFPPRFSGLQFPNYSSELNVNALELDDSALYLCASSPTRNNEQFFGPGTRLTVL.

The chain recombines TRBV28 with TRBJ2-3; 14 bases map to TRBD2. Germline loops: CDR1 MDHEN, CDR2 SYDVKM. The CDR3 covers 16 residues. V shed 4 bases, J shed 1 base, and the junction held 1 base outside the gene matches. CDR3 in DNA: TGTGCCAGCAGTTCGGGACTAGCGGGGGGCACAGATACGCAGTATTTT. Amino acids: CASSSGLAGGTDTQYF.

The gene calls are TRBV5-1 and TRBJ2-7; 9 nucleotides align to TRBD1. V shed 4 bases and J 6 bases; nucleotides not matched to a gene: 11. This CDR3 spans 15 amino acids. Germline V CDR1 and CDR2: SGHRS, YFSETQ. For the CDR3, the DNA is TGCGCCAGCAGCCGTCCCGGGACAGGGCATACCGAGCAGTACTTC. This sequence encodes CASSRPGTGHTEQYF.

This clone was recorded only once. The chain recombines TRBV4-3 with TRBJ2-6, with D unclear. Trimming removed 4 bases at V and 2 bases at J, with 15 bases between. Germline CDR1 reads LGHNA; CDR2 reads YSLEER. The CDR3 runs to 17 residues. For the CDR3, the DNA is TGCGCCAGCAGCCCCCGCCTACTTGGAGCTGGGGCCAACGTCCTGACTTTC. Translating it yields CASSPRLLGAGANVLTF.